Listed below are T cell receptor beta chains from one sample, sequenced in a study of blood T cell repertoires in COVID-19. Using immunoSEQ multiplex PCR, the repertoire was profiled, and TCRdb retains in-frame clones only, with some absent. The repertoire holds around 67,000 clones, about 86% seen once, with roughly 5% in the top ten. What was sequenced was peripheral blood. These receptors all come from a man aged 45-60 years with active COVID-19. Both conserved end residues are part of each CDR3. A D gene is named only where the DNA matches it firmly. Size values are once, few and many counts, or a class for expanded clones, and some rows have none.

D | J | size | V | DNA | CDR3
TRBD1 | TRBJ1-6 | - | TRBV5-1 | TGCGCCAGCAGCAGGGACAGGGGATTATCACCCCTCCACTTT | CASSRDRGLSPLHF
TRBD1 | TRBJ1-4 | - | TRBV2 | TGTGCCAGGGGAGTGCCGGGACAGACTAATGAAAAACTGTTTTTT | CARGVPGQTNEKLFF
TRBD2 | TRBJ2-2 | once | TRBV7-3 | TGTGCCAGCAGCTTATCGGGGGGTAACACCGGGGAGCTGTTTTTT | CASSLSGGNTGELFF
TRBD2 | TRBJ2-5 | - | TRBV6-5 | TGTGCCAGCAGAGGACTAGCGGGGGGTGGGACCCAGTACTTC | CASRGLAGGGTQYF
TRBD1 | TRBJ1-1 | - | TRBV19 | TGTGCCAGTAGTACGGGACAGGGATTTGAAGCTTTCTTT | CASSTGQGFEAFF
- | TRBJ1-4 | - | TRBV19 | TGTGCCAGTAGTACCGAACAGGGTTCCGGTGAAAAACTGTTTTTT | CASSTEQGSGEKLFF
- | TRBJ1-5 | - | TRBV5-8 | TGTGCCAGCAGCTCAGGGCGGGGACAGCCCCAGCATTTT | CASSSGRGQPQHF
- | TRBJ2-5 | - | TRBV5-1 | TGCGCCAGCAGCTGGACTCCTAGCGTCCGGGAAGAGGCCCAGTACTTC | CASSWTPSVREEAQYF
- | TRBJ1-2 | few | TRBV4-2 | TGTGCCAGCAGCCAGTGGCAGGGCGGCGGCTACACCTTC | CASSQWQGGGYTF
- | TRBJ1-2 | - | TRBV7-9 | TGTGCCAGCAGCTTCGCGGACAGTCCCAACTATGGCTACACCTTC | CASSFADSPNYGYTF
- | TRBJ2-5 | few | TRBV5-5 | TGTGCCAGCAGCCGCGGCGGTGCGATAGAGACCCAGTACTTC | CASSRGGAIETQYF
- | TRBJ2-7 | few | TRBV7-8 | TGTGCCAGCAGCTCCCACCCCAACAGGGGGGGAAACGAGCAGTACTTC | CASSSHPNRGGNEQYF
- | TRBJ2-7 | - | TRBV5-1 | TGCGCCAGCAGCCCGGGACTGGCCCTAAACGAGCAGTACTTC | CASSPGLALNEQYF
- | TRBJ2-2 | - | TRBV10-2 | TGCGCCAGCAGTGAAGAGCGGATGACCGGGGAGCTGTTTTTT | CASSEERMTGELFF
- | TRBJ1-3 | once | TRBV28 | TGTGCCAGCAGTTCCCCAGGGTTCTCTGGAAACACCATATATTTT | CASSSPGFSGNTIYF
- | TRBJ1-3 | - | TRBV10-3 | TGTGCCATCAGTGGGGGCGGATTTTCTGGAAACACCATATATTTT | CAISGGGFSGNTIYF
- | TRBJ2-5 | - | TRBV11-2 | TGTGCCAGCAGCCGGGAGCCCCGGGAGACCCAGTACTTC | CASSREPRETQYF
- | TRBJ2-1 | - | TRBV9 | TGTGCCAGCAGCTACGGGCGGGGGGAAGGGGGCTTTAATGAGCAGTTCTTC | CASSYGRGEGGFNEQFF
- | TRBJ2-2 | - | TRBV4-2 | TGTGCCAGCAGCCAATCGTCTCACCAGGACACCGGGGAGCTGTTTTTT | CASSQSSHQDTGELFF
- | TRBJ1-4 | - | TRBV27 | TGTGCCAGCAGTCCCCCCCGGGAGGGGTCTGTGTGGGGTAATGAAAAACTGTTTTTT | CASSPPREGSVWGNEKLFF
- | TRBJ1-4 | - | TRBV5-1 | TGCGCCAGCTCCCCGAGGACAGATAATGAAAAACTGTTTTTT | CASSPRTDNEKLFF
- | TRBJ2-4 | - | TRBV3-1/TRBV3-2 | TGTGCCAGCAGCCGCCTGGTTGGCGGGGACATTCAGTACTTC | CASSRLVGGDIQYF
- | TRBJ1-2 | - | TRBV5-1 | TGCGCCAGCAGGCCCAGGGACTATGGCTACACCTTC | CASRPRDYGYTF